The 28 T cell receptor beta chains presented below share a single source sample, sequenced in a study of blood T cell repertoires in COVID-19 (dated by TCRdb to the early 2020s). Receptor amplification or capture employed the immunoSEQ multiplex PCR assay. In TCRdb, the immuneACCESS table is reduced to in-frame sequences with V and J assigned. These tables do not hold every clone; where another copy was compared, an unresolved V gene accounts for under half, and the others remain unexplained. Here the sample has 310,000 or so clones; 89% occur a single time. 9.5% of the sample is taken by the ten largest. Sample: PBMCs or T cells enriched from blood (not recorded which). These receptor sequences come from a woman between 35 and 50 years old who had recovered from COVID-19.

This chain joins TRBV9 and TRBJ2-5; unclear D gene. CDR1 SGDLS and CDR2 YYNGEE come from the germline V gene. This CDR3 is built from 14 residues. The V and J ends lost 0 bases and 5 bases respectively, with 11 bases between them. This CDR3 is CASSVDEAVETQYF. The CDR3 nucleotides read TGTGCCAGCAGCGTAGATGAAGCCGTTGAGACCCAGTACTTC.

The chain combines TRBV28 with TRBJ2-4, with TRBD2 identical over 8 bases. Germline CDR1 and CDR2: MDHEN and SYDVKM. CDR3 length: 16 amino acids. V lost 5 bases, J lost 5 bases, and 11 bases stayed unmatched. The CDR3: CASSPLGAGAQNIQYF. The CDR3 DNA follows: TGTGCCAGCAGTCCCCTGGGAGCGGGGGCGCAAAACATTCAGTACTTC.

The J gene is TRBJ2-7, the V gene TRBV2; TRBD1 is a possible D gene (6 bases). CDR1 and CDR2 (germline): SNHLY, FYNNEI. This CDR3 contains 14 residues. The V end was cut by 7 bases, the J end by 1 base, with 14 bases between. The CDR3 loop reads CASTLQGPSYEQYF. The CDR3 region has the DNA TGTGCCAGCACTCTCCAGGGGCCGTCCTACGAGCAGTACTTC.

The chain has TRBV7-9 and TRBJ1-2; maybe TRBD1 (5 bases). This CDR3 spans 14 amino acids. V was clipped by 0 bases and J by 7 bases, with 12 bases between them. Germline CDR1 reads SEHNR; CDR2 reads FQNEAQ (reference sequence). The CDR3 DNA reads TGTGCCAGCAGCTTAGCAGGGGAAGCGAGTGGCTACACCTTC. This sequence encodes CASSLAGEASGYTF. Filled out from reference TRBV7-9 and TRBJ1-2, the complete variable domain reads DTGVSQNPRHKITKRGQNVTFRCDPISEHNRLYWYRQTLGQGPEFLTYFQNEAQLEKSRLLSDRFSAERPKGSFSTLEIQRTEQGDSAMYLCASSLAGEASGYTFGSGTRLTVV.

To note about this clone: Compared with germline, one end of the junction differs, possibly owing to a read error. V usage is TRBV19 and J usage is TRBJ2-1, with 11 bases matching TRBD2. The CDR3 runs 14 residues. CDR1 is LNHDA and CDR2 is SQIVND in the germline V gene (reference sequence). The CDR3 coding sequence is TGTGCCAGTAATCTAGCGGGGGGCTACCATGAGCAGTTCTTC. It specifies CASNLAGGYHEQFF.

The chain carries TRBV5-8 and TRBJ1-5; 9 bases line up with TRBD1. After removal of 1 base from V and 3 bases from J, the junction contained 11 bases not matched to a gene. This CDR3 is built from 18 residues. CDR1 SGHTS and CDR2 YDEGEE come from the germline V gene. The DNA for the CDR3 is TGTGCCAGCAGCTTGTCTCCTCCGGGACAGGGAGACAATCAGCCCCAGCATTTT. It codes for CASSLSPPGQGDNQPQHF.

This chain uses TRBV28 with TRBJ1-2; 8 nucleotides align to TRBD1. Unmatched junction bases numbered 11, after V lost 5 bases and J lost 6 bases. The length of the CDR3 is 15 residues. The germline V gene encodes CDR1 MDHEN and CDR2 SYDVKM. The CDR3 loop is CASSRGGQVADGYTF. In DNA form, the CDR3 reads TGTGCCAGCAGTAGGGGGGGACAGGTGGCGGATGGCTACACCTTC.

The rearrangement joins TRBV7-9 to TRBJ1-2; D is perhaps TRBD1 (6 bases). V lost 5 bases and J 8 bases, leaving 12 bases between the germline ends. Germline loops: CDR1 SEHNR, CDR2 FQNEAQ (reference sequence). The CDR3 has 12 residues. The CDR3 protein is CASSPGQYGYTF. DNA of the CDR3: TGTGCCAGCAGCCCCGGACAGTACGGCTACACCTTC.

The rearrangement joins TRBV7-9 to TRBJ1-2; 7 positions agree with TRBD1. The V gene's germline CDR1 is SEHNR and CDR2 FQNEAQ (reference sequence). The V gene end was trimmed by 1 base and the J gene end by 4 bases; junction bases not matched to a gene: 9. This CDR3 is built from 16 residues. CDR3 coding DNA: TGTGCCAGCAGCTTAGGAAGGGGGCTCGTGGGCTATGGCTACACCTTC. Translating gives CASSLGRGLVGYGYTF.

The rearrangement links TRBV7-2 to TRBJ2-2; 7 nucleotides agree with TRBD1. Germline lookup yields CDR1 SGHTA and CDR2 FQGNSA. Trimming cost V 3 bases and J 3 bases; bases outside gene matches: 7. The CDR3 consists of 16 residues. CDR3 bases: TGTGCCAGCAGCTTCACCGCCGGGACAGACACCGGGGAGCTGTTTTTT. Amino acid sequence: CASSFTAGTDTGELFF.

The V and J genes are TRBV30 and TRBJ2-6; possibly TRBD1 for D (5 bases). Germline assignment: CDR1 GTSNPN and CDR2 SVGIG (reference sequence). V lost 4 bases, J lost 0 bases, and 13 bases lay in between. The CDR3 extends over 16 amino acids. The CDR3 is CAWTDKGFSGANVLTF. In DNA form, the CDR3 reads TGTGCCTGGACCGACAAGGGGTTCTCTGGGGCCAACGTCCTGACTTTC.

The V and J genes are TRBV5-1 and TRBJ2-2; 14 bases align to TRBD2. The V gene end was trimmed by 5 bases and the J gene end by 2 bases; junction bases not matched to a gene: 5. Germline V gene sequence: CDR1 SGHRS, CDR2 YFSETQ. This CDR3 has 17 residues. This CDR3 is CASSPTSGRANTGELFF. CDR3 DNA: TGCGCCAGCAGTCCGACTAGCGGGAGGGCAAACACCGGGGAGCTGTTTTTT.

This chain links TRBV27 with TRBJ2-7; TRBD1 is a possible D gene (5 bases). V was cut by 4 bases and J by 5 bases, with 12 bases left in between. Germline CDR1 is MNHEY and CDR2 is SMNVEV (reference sequence). The CDR3 extends over 13 amino acids. The CDR3 nucleotides are TGTGCCAGCAGTTCCATCGGACACCACGAGCAGTACTTC. It encodes CASSSIGHHEQYF.

This chain joins TRBV6-2 or TRBV6-3 and TRBJ1-2, with 8 bases aligning to TRBD1. The germline CDR1 and CDR2 sequences are MNHEY and SVGEGT. The V and J ends lost 0 bases and 4 bases, in that order; junction bases with no gene match: 7. This CDR3 comprises 16 residues. The DNA of the CDR3 is TGTGCCAGCAGTTACTCGATTCAGGGGGCAAGCTATGGCTACACCTTC. It codes for CASSYSIQGASYGYTF.

The chain joins TRBV6-8 to TRBJ1-2, with D perhaps TRBD1 (5 bases). Germline-derived CDR1 and CDR2 are MNHGY and SAAAGT. V was shortened by 8 bases and J by 4 bases, with 11 bases between the two germline ends. CDR3 length: 12 amino acids. The CDR3 loop is CASPRQPYGYTF. For the CDR3, the DNA is TGTGCCAGCCCCCGACAGCCCTATGGCTACACCTTC.

This clone came up once. The CDR3 sequence is CASSSPGLGEQYF. The DNA of the CDR3 is TGTGCCAGCAGTTCCCCCGGTCTCGGCGAGCAGTACTTC. V gene TRBV6-5 combines with J gene TRBJ2-7; D remains unclear. V lost 4 bases and J lost 6, with 13 bases in between. Germline assignment: CDR1 MNHEY and CDR2 SVGAGI. CDR3 length equals 13 residues.

The V and J genes are TRBV29-1 and TRBJ2-5, with TRBD2 matching over 11 bases. CDR1 and CDR2 (germline): SQVTM, ANQGSEA. The V and J ends lost 6 bases and 1 base, in that order; junction bases with no gene match: 4. This CDR3 contains 14 residues. CDR3: CSVAGLAAQETQYF. The DNA of the CDR3 is TGCAGCGTCGCGGGACTAGCGGCCCAAGAGACCCAGTACTTC.

In its sample, this clone was seen once. The V gene is TRBV7-2, the J gene TRBJ1-4, with 7 nucleotides matching TRBD1. J lost 0 bases, V lost 5 bases, and 6 bases had no gene match. The CDR3 sequence is 16 residues long. Germline V gives CDR1 SGHTA, CDR2 FQGNSA. The CDR3 coding sequence is TGTGCCAGCAGCCCGGGACAGCCACCAACTAATGAAAAACTGTTTTTT. Protein product: CASSPGQPPTNEKLFF.

J is TRBJ2-2 and V is TRBV19; 8 positions agree with TRBD2. There are 14 residues in the CDR3. From germline, CDR1 is LNHDA and CDR2 SQIVND (reference sequence). After removal of 6 bases from V and 5 bases from J, the junction contained 5 bases not matched to a gene. The CDR3 bases are TGTGCCAGTAGCAGACTAGCGTTGACCGGGGAGCTGTTTTTT. Residues: CASSRLALTGELFF.

V gene TRBV7-2 combines with J gene TRBJ1-6; D is unresolved. V gave up 3 bases and J gave up 7 bases, with 7 bases separating them. Per germline, CDR1 SGHTA and CDR2 FQGNSA. The CDR3 runs 13 residues. Here the CDR3 DNA reads TGTGCCAGCAGCTTGTCGAGGAATTCACCCCTCCACTTT. The encoded protein is CASSLSRNSPLHF.

The rearrangement links TRBV19 to TRBJ1-1; TRBD1 aligns across 8 bases. Trimming cost V 7 bases and J 1 base; bases outside gene matches: 8. Germline V gives CDR1 LNHDA, CDR2 SQIVND (reference sequence). CDR3 size: 15 residues. CDR3 bases: TGTGCCAGTACCACCAACAGGGGGAGGAACACTGAAGCTTTCTTT. It specifies CASTTNRGRNTEAFF.

The rearrangement joins TRBV6-5 to TRBJ1-2; D uncertain. The CDR3 loop spans 13 amino acids. Germline values: CDR1 MNHEY, CDR2 SVGAGI. The V gene lost 11 bases and the J gene lost 2 bases, with 15 bases spanning the gap. CDR3 sequence (DNA): TGTGCCTCCCTTCTCAGAGGGAACTATGGCTACACCTTC. Its protein is CASLLRGNYGYTF.

The chain combines TRBV5-3 with TRBJ2-3; D perhaps matches TRBD1 (5 bases). TRBV5-3 is an ORF, with its function uncertain. Trimming cost V 3 bases and J 1 base, with 12 bases left between them. The CDR3 contains 15 residues. CDR3 sequence: CARSSPGPGTDTQYF. The CDR3 DNA reads TGTGCCAGAAGCTCCCCAGGGCCAGGCACAGATACGCAGTATTTT.

The V call is TRBV27, the J call TRBJ2-1, with D possibly being TRBD2 (6 bases). V lost 5 bases and J lost 6, with 17 bases in between. Germline CDR1 and CDR2: MNHEY and SMNVEV (reference sequence). This CDR3 has 15 amino acids. The CDR3 bases are TGTGCCAGCAGTGACGGGACTGGACGAGGCAATGAGCAGTTCTTC. Protein: CASSDGTGRGNEQFF.

The chain couples TRBV7-9 to TRBJ2-2; possibly TRBD2 for D (5 bases). The CDR3 is 14 residues long. The V gene's germline CDR1 is SEHNR and CDR2 FQNEAQ (reference sequence). V was clipped by 6 bases and J by 6 bases, with 14 bases between them. Here the CDR3 reads CASSRPLRAGELFF. DNA of the CDR3: TGTGCCAGCAGTCGACCTTTGAGGGCCGGGGAGCTGTTTTTT.

This chain links TRBV27 with TRBJ1-1; D not resolved. The V end lost 4 bases, the J end lost 1 base, and 10 bases lay between the germline ends. Germline CDR1 is MNHEY and CDR2 is SMNVEV (reference sequence). The CDR3 consists of 14 residues. CDR3 coding DNA: TGTGCCAGCAGTTGGGGAGAGGGGAACACTGAAGCTTTCTTT. It translates to CASSWGEGNTEAFF.

This rearrangement joins TRBV6-6 to TRBJ1-3, with TRBD1 as a possible D gene (6 bases). Germline V CDR1 and CDR2: MNHNY, SVGAGI (reference sequence). V was clipped by 4 bases and J by 0 bases, with 13 bases between them. This CDR3 region has 16 residues. The DNA of the CDR3 is TGTGCCAGCAGTTTCCTAGGACAGCGCTCTGGAAACACCATATATTTT. Amino acid sequence: CASSFLGQRSGNTIYF.

The chain has TRBV28 and TRBJ1-1; D not resolved. Trimming removed 2 bases from V and 3 bases from J, with 7 bases in between. This CDR3 is built from 13 residues. Germline CDR1 MDHEN, CDR2 SYDVKM. CDR3 loop: CASSLGEDTEAFF. Here the CDR3 DNA reads TGTGCCAGCAGTTTAGGAGAGGACACTGAAGCTTTCTTT.